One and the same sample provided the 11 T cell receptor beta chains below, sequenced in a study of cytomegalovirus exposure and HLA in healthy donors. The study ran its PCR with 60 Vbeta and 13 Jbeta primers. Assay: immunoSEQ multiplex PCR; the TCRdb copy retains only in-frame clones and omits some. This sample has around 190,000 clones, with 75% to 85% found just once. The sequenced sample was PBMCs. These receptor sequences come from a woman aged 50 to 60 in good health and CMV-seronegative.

The CDR3 coding sequence is TGTGCCAGCAGCTTAACCACTAATCAGCCCCAGCATTTT. Amino acids: CASSLTTNQPQHF. The chain has TRBV7-6 and TRBJ1-5; unclear D gene. Germline V gene lookup returns CDR1 SGHVS and CDR2 FNYEAQ. Trimming cost V 2 bases and J 4 bases, with 6 bases left between them. The CDR3 runs 13 residues.

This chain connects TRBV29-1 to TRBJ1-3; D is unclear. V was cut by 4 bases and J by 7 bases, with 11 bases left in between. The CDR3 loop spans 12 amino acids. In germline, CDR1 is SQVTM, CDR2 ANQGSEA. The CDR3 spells CSVVSQRNTIYF. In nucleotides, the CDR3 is TGCAGCGTTGTCTCCCAGCGGAACACCATATATTTT.

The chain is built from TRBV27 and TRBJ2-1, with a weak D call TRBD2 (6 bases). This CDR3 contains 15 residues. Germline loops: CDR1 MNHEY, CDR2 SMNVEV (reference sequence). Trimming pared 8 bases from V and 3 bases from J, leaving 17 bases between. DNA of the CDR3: TGTGCCAGCTTGGGGAGGAGGTTAGGCTACAATGAGCAGTTCTTC. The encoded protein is CASLGRRLGYNEQFF.

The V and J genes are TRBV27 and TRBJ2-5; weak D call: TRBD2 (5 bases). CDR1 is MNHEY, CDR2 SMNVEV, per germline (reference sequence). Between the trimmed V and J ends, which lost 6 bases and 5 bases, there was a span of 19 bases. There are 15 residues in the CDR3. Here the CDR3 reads CASRFRGGGAETQYF. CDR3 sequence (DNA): TGTGCCAGCAGGTTCAGAGGCGGAGGCGCGGAGACCCAGTACTTC.

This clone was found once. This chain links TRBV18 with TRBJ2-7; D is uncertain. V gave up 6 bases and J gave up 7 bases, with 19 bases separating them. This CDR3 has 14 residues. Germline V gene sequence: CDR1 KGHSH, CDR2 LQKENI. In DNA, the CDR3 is TGTGCCAGCTCCCTTGTGCCTCTGGGCTTGGAGCAGTACTTC. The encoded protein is CASSLVPLGLEQYF.

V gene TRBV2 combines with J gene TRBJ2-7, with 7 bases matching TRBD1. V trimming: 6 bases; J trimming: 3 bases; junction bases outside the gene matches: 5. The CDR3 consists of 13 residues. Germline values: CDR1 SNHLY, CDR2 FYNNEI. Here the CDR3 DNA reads TGTGCCAGCAGAACGGACAGGAGCTACGAGCAGTACTTC. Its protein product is CASRTDRSYEQYF.

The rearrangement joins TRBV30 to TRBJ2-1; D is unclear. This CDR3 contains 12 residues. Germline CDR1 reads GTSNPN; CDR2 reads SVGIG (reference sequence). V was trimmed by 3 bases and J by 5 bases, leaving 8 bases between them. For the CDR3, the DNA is TGTGCCTGGAGGGCAGATGACAATGAGCAGTTCTTC. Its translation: CAWRADDNEQFF.

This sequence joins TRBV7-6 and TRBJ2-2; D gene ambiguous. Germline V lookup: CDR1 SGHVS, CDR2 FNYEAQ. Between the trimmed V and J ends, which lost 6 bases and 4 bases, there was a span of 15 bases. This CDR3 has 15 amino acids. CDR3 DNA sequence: TGTGCCAGCAGTTCGGCCCAGACGGGCACCGGGGAGCTGTTTTTT. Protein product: CASSSAQTGTGELFF.

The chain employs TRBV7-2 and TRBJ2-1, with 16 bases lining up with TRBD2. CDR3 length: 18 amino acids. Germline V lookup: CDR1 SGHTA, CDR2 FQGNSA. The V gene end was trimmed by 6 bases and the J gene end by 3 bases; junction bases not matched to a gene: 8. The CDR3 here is CASRKGLAGGSIYNEQFF. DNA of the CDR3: TGTGCCAGCAGAAAGGGACTAGCGGGAGGGAGCATCTACAATGAGCAGTTCTTC. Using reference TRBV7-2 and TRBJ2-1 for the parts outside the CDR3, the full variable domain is GAGVSQSPSNKVTEKGKDVELRCDPISGHTALYWYRQSLGQGLEFLIYFQGNSAPDKSGLPSDRFSAERTGGSVSTLTIQRTQQEDSAVYLCASRKGLAGGSIYNEQFFGPGTRLTVL.

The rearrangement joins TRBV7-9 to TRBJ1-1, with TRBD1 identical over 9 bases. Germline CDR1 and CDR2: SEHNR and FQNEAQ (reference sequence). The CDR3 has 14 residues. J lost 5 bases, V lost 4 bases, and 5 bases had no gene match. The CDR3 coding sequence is TGTGCCAGCAGCTCGACAGGGGGTAAAACTGAAGCTTTCTTT. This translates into CASSSTGGKTEAFF.

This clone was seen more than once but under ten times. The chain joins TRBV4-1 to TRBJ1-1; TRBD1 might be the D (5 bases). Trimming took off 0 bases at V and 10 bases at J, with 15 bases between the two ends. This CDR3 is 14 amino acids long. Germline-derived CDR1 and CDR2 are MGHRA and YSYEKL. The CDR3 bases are TGCGCCAGCAGCCAAGATGGGGGAGGGTTCAGAGCTTTCTTT. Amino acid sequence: CASSQDGGGFRAFF.